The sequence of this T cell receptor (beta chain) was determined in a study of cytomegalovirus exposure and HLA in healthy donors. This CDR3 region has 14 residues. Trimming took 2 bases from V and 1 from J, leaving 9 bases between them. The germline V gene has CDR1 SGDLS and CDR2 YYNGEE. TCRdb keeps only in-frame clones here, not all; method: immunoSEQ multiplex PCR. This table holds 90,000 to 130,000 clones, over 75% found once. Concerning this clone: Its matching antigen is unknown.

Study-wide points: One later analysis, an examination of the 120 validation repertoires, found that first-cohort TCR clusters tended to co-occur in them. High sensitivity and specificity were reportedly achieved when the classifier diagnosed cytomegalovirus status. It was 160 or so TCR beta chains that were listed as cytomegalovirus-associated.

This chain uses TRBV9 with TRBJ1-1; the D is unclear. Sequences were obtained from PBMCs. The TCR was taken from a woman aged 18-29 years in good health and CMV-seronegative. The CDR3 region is CASSVGITNTEAFF. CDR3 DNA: TGTGCCAGCAGCGTCGGGATTACGAACACTGAAGCTTTCTTT.